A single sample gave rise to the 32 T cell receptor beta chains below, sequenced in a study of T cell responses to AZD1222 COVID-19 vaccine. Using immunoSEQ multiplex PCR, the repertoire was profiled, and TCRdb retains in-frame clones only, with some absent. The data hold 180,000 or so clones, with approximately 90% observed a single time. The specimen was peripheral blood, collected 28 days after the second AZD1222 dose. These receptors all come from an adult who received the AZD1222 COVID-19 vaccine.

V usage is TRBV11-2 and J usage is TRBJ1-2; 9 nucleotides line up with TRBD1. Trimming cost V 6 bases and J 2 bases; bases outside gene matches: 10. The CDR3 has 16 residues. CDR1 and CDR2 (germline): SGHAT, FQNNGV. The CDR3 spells CASRTLRDRANYGYTF. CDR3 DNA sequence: TGTGCCAGCAGGACCCTTCGGGACAGGGCAAACTATGGCTACACCTTC.

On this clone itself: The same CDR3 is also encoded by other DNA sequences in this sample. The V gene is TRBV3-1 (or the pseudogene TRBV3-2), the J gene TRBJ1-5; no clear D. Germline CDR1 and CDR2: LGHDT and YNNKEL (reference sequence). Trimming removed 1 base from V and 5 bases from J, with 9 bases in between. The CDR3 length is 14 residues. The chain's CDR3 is CASSQGAGYQPQHF. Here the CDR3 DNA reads TGTGCCAGCAGCCAAGGGGCGGGGTATCAGCCCCAGCATTTT.

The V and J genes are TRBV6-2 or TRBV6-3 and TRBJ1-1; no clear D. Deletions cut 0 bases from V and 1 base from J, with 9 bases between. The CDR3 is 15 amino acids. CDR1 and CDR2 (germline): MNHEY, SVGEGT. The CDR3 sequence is CASSYSSVRNTEAFF. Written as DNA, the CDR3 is TGTGCCAGCAGTTACTCGAGTGTAAGGAACACTGAAGCTTTCTTT.

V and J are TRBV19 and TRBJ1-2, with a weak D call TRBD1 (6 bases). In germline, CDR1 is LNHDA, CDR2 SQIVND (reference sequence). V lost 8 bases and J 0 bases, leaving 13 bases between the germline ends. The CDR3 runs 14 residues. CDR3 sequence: CASSADSSNYGYTF. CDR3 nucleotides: TGTGCCAGTTCGGCGGACAGCTCTAACTATGGCTACACCTTC.

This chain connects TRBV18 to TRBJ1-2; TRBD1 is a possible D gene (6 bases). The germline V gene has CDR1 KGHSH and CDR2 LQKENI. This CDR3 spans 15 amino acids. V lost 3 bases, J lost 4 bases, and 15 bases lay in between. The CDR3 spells CASSPTTGFTYGYTF. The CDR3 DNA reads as TGTGCCAGCTCACCGACGACAGGTTTCACCTATGGCTACACCTTC.

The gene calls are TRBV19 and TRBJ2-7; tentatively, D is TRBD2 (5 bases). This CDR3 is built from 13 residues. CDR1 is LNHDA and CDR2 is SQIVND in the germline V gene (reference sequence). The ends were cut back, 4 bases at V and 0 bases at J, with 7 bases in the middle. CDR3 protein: CASSTLASYEQYF. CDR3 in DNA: TGTGCCAGTAGTACGCTAGCCTCCTACGAGCAGTACTTC.

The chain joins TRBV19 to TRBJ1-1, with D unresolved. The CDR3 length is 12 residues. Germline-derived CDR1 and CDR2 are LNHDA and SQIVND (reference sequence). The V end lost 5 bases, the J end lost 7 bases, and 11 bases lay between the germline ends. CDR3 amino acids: CASSVDGNEAFF. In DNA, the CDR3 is TGTGCCAGTAGTGTGGACGGTAATGAAGCTTTCTTT.

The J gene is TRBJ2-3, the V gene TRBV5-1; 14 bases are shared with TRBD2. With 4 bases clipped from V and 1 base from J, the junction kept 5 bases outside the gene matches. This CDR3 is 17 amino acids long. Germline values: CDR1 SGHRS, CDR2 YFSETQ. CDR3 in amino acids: CASSLGTSGGRTDTQYF. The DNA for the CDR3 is TGCGCCAGCAGCCTAGGGACTAGCGGGGGACGCACAGATACGCAGTATTTT.

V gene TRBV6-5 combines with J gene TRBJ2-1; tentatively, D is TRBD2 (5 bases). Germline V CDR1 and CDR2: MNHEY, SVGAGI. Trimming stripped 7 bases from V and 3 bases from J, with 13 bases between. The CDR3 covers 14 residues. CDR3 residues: CASTRGGGYNEQFF. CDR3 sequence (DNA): TGTGCCAGCACTCGCGGAGGTGGCTACAATGAGCAGTTCTTC.

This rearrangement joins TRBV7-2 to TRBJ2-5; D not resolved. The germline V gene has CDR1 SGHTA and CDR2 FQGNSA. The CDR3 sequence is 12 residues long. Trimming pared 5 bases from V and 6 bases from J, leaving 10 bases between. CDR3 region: CASSDPGQTQYF. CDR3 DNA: TGTGCCAGCAGCGACCCTGGACAGACCCAGTACTTC.

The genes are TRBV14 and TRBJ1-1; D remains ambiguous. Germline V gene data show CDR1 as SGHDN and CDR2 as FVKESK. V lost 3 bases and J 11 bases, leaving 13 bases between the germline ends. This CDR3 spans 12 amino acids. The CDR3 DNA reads TGTGCCAGCAGCCAGACGAGAAGTGGCGCTTTCTTT. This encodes CASSQTRSGAFF.

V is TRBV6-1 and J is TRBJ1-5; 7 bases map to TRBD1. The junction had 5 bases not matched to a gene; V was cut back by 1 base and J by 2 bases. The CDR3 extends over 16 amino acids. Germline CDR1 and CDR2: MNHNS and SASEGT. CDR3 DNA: TGTGCCAGCAGTGAAGTGCTCGACAGGGGCAATCAGCCCCAGCATTTT. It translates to CASSEVLDRGNQPQHF.

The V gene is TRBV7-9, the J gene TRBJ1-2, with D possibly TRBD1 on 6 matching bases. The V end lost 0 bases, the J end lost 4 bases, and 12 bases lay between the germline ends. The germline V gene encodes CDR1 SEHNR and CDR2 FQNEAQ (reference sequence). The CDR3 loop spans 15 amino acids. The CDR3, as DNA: TGTGCCAGCAGCTTAGCGCGGGGGCGCAGCTATGGCTACACCTTC. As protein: CASSLARGRSYGYTF. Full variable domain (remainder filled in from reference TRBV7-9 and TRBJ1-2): DTGVSQNPRHKITKRGQNVTFRCDPISEHNRLYWYRQTLGQGPEFLTYFQNEAQLEKSRLLSDRFSAERPKGSFSTLEIQRTEQGDSAMYLCASSLARGRSYGYTFGSGTRLTVV.

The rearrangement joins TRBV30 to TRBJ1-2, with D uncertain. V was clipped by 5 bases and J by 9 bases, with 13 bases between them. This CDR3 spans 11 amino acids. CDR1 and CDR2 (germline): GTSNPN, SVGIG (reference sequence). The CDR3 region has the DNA TGTGCCTGGCAGGCGGGAGTTAGCTACACCTTC. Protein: CAWQAGVSYTF.

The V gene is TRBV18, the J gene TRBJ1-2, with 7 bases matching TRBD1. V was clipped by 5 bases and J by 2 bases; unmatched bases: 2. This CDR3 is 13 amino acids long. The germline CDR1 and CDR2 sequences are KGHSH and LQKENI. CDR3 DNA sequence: TGTGCCAGCTCAGGGGGACAGAACTATGGCTACACCTTC. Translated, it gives CASSGGQNYGYTF.

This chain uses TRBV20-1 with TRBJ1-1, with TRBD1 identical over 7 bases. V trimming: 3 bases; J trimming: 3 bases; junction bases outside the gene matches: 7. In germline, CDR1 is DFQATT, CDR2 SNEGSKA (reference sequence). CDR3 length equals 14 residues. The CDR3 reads CSASRGPADTEAFF. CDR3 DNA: TGCAGTGCTAGTAGGGGGCCGGCGGACACTGAAGCTTTCTTT.

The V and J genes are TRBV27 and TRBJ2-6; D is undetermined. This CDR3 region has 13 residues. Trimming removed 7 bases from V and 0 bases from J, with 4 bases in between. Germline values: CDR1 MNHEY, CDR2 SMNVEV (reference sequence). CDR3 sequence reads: CASKLSGANVLTF. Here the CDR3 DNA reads TGTGCCAGCAAACTCTCTGGGGCCAACGTCCTGACTTTC.

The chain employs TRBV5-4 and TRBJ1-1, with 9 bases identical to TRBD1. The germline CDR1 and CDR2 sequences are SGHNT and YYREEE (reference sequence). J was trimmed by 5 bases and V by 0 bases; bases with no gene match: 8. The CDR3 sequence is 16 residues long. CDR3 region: CASSLAPKGTGTEAFF. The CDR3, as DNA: TGTGCCAGCAGCTTGGCGCCGAAGGGGACAGGGACTGAAGCTTTCTTT.

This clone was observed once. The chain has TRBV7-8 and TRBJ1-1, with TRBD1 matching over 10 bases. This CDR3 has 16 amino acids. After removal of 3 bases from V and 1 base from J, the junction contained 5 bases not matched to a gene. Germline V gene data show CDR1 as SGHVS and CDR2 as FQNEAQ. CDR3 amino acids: CASSFGTGVKNTEAFF. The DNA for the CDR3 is TGTGCCAGCAGCTTCGGGACAGGGGTTAAGAACACTGAAGCTTTCTTT.

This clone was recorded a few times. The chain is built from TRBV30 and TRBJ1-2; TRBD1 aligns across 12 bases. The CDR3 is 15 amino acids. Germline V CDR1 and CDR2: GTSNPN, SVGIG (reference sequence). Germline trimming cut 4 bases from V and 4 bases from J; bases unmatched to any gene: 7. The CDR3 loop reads CAWTIGTGGRYGYTF. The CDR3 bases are TGTGCCTGGACCATCGGGACAGGGGGCCGCTATGGCTACACCTTC.

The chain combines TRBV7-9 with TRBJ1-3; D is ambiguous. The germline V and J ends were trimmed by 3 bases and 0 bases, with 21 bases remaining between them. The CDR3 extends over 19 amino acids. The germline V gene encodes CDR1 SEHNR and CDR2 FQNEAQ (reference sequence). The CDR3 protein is CASSFHSGGGPLSGNTIYF. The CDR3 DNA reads TGTGCCAGCAGCTTTCATTCAGGAGGAGGTCCTCTCTCTGGAAACACCATATATTTT.

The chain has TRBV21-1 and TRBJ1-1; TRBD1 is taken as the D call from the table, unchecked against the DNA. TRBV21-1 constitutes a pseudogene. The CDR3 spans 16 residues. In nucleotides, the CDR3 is TGTGCCAGCAGCAAAGCGGGCACCCCTTGGGACACTGAAGCTTTCTTT. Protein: CASSKAGTPWDTEAFF.

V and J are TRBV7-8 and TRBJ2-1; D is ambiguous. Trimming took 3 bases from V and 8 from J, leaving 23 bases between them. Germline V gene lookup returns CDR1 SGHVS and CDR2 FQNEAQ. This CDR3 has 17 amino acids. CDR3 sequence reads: CASSFSRTLPRSHEQFF. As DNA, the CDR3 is TGTGCCAGCAGCTTTTCCAGGACGCTCCCGCGATCCCATGAGCAGTTCTTC.

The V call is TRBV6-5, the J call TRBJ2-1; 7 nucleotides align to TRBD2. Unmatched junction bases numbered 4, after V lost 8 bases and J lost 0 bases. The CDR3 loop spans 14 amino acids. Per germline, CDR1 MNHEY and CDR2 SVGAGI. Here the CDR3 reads CASSRGGSYNEQFF. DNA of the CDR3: TGTGCCAGCTCTCGCGGGGGCTCCTACAATGAGCAGTTCTTC.

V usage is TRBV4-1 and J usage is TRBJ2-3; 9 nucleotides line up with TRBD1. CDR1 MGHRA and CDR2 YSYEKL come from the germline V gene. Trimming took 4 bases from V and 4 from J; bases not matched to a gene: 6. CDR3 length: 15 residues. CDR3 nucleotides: TGCGCCAGCAGCCGCGGGACAGGGTCGGCAGATACGCAGTATTTT. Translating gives CASSRGTGSADTQYF.

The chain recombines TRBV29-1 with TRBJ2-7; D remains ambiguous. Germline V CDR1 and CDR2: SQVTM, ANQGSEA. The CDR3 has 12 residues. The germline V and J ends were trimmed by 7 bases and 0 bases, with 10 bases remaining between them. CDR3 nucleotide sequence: TGCAGCGCAATGACATCCTCCTACGAGCAGTACTTC. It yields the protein CSAMTSSYEQYF.

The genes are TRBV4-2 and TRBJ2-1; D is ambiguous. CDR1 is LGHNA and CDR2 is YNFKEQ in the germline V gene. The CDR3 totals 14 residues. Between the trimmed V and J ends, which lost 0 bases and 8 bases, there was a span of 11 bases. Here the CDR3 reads CASSQDFNLDEQFF. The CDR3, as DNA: TGTGCCAGCAGCCAAGATTTCAATCTCGATGAGCAGTTCTTC.

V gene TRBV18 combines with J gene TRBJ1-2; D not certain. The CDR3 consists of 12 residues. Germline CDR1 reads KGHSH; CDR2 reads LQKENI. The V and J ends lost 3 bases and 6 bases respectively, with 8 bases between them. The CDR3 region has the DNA TGTGCCAGCTCACCGAGCGCCGATGGCTACACCTTC. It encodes CASSPSADGYTF.

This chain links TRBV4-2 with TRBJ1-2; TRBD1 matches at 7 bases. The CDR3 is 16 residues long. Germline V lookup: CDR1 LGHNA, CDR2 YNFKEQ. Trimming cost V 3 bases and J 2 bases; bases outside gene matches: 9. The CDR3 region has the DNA TGTGCCAGCAGCCAGGATCCCGACAGGGTGAACTATGGCTACACCTTC. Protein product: CASSQDPDRVNYGYTF.

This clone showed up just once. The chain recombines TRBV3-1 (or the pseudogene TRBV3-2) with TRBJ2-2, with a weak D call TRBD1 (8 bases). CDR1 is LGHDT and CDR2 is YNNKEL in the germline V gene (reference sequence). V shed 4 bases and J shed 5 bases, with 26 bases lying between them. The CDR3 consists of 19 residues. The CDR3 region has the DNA TGTGCCAGCAGCCGTAGGGGAGGACAGGGAGGGCGATGGACCGGGGAGCTGTTTTTT. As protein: CASSRRGGQGGRWTGELFF.

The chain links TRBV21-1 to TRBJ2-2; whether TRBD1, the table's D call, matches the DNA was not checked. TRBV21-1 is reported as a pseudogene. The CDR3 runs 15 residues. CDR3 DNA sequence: TGTGCCAGCAGCCAAAAGGTCAGGGGCACCGGGGAGCTGTTTTTT. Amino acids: CASSQKVRGTGELFF.

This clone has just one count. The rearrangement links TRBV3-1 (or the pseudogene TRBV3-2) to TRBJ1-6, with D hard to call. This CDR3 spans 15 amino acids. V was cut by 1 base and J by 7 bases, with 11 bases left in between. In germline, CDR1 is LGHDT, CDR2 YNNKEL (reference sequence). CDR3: CASSQVLQSNSPLHF. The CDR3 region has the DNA TGTGCCAGCAGCCAAGTTTTGCAAAGCAATTCACCCCTCCACTTT.